This TCR beta chain was sequenced in a study of blood T cell repertoires in COVID-19. Study overall: PBMCs, B-cell-depleted T cells, or T cells provided the cDNA or gDNA that made up the material.

CDR1 and CDR2 from the germline V gene are SGDLS and YYNGEE. Germline trimming cut 3 bases from V and 6 bases from J; bases unmatched to any gene: 5. The CDR3 consists of 14 residues. Original handling: Reference gene primer amplification gave nucleated cell count estimates. Here immunoSEQ multiplex PCR was the method, and the copy in TCRdb shows in-frame clones only, minus some. The DNA gave D and trimming, while V, J and clone size come from that table. The repertoire holds around 200,000 clones, about 85% seen once, with 4% to 5% in the top ten. V usage is TRBV9 and J usage is TRBJ1-5, with TRBD1 identical over 8 bases. The source material was peripheral blood. This receptor was identified in a woman at least 80 years old with acute or convalescent COVID-19. This CDR3 is CASSAGQGGQPQHF. The CDR3 coding sequence is TGTGCCAGCAGCGCCGGACAGGGAGGTCAGCCCCAGCATTTT.